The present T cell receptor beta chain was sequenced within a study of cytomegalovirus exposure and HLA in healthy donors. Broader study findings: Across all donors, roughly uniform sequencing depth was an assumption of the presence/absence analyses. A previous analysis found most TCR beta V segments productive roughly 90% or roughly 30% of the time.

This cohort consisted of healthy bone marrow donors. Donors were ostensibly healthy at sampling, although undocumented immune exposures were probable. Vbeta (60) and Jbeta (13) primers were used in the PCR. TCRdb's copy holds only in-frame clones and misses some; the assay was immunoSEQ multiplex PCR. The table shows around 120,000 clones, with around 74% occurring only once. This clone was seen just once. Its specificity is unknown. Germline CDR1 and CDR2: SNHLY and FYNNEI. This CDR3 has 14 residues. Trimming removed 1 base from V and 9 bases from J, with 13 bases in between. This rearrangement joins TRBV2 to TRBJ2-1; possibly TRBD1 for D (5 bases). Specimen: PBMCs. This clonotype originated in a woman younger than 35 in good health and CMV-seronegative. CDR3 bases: TGTGCCAGCAGTGAAGAGTCAGGGCTGGGTGAGCAGTTCTTC. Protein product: CASSEESGLGEQFF. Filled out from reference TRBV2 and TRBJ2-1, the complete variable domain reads EPEVTQTPSHQVTQMGQEVILRCVPISNHLYFYWYRQILGQKVEFLVSFYNNEISEKSEIFDDQFSVERPDGSNFTLKIRSTKLEDSAMYFCASSEESGLGEQFFGPGTRLTVL.